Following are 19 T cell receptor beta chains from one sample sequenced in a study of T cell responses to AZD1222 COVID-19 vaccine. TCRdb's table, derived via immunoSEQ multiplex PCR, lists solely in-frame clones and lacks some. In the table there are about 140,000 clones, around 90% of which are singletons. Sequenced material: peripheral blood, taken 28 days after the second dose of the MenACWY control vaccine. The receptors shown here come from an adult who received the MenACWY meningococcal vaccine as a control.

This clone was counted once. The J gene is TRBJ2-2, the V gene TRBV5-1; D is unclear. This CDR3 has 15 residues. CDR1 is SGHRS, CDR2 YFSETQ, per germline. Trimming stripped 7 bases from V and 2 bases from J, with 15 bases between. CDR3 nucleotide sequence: TGCGCCAGCGGCGTCTGGGCTCCTAACACCGGGGAGCTGTTTTTT. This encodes CASGVWAPNTGELFF.

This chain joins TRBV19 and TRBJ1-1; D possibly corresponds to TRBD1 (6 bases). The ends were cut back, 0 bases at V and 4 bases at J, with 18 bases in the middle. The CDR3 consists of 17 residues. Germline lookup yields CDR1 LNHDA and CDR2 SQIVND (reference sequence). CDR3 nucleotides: TGTGCCAGTAGTATAGATCTATTAAGGGGGTTTGGCACTGAAGCTTTCTTT. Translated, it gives CASSIDLLRGFGTEAFF.

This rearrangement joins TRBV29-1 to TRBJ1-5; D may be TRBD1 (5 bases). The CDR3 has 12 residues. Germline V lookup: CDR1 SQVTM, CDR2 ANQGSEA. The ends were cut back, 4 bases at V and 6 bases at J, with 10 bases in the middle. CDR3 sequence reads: CSVAQGTQPQHF. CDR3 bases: TGCAGCGTTGCTCAGGGAACTCAGCCCCAGCATTTT.

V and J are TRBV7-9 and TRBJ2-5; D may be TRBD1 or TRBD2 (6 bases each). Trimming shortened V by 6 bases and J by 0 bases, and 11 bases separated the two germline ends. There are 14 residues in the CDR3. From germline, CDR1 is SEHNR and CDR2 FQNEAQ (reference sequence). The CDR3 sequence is CASSRRGNQETQYF. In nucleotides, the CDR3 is TGTGCCAGCAGTAGGAGGGGGAACCAAGAGACCCAGTACTTC.

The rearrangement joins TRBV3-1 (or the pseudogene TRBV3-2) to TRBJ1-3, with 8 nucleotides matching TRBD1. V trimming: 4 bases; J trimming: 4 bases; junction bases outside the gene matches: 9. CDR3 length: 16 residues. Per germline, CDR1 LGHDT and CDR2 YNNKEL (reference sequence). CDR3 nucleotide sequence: TGTGCCAGCAGCCCGACCGGACAGGGCGGGGGAAACACCATATATTTT. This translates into CASSPTGQGGGNTIYF.

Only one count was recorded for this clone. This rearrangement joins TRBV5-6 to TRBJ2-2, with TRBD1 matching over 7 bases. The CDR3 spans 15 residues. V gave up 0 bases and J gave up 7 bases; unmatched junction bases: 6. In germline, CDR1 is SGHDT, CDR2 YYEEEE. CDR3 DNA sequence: TGTGCCAGCAGCTTGGGGGCAGGGGGTATCGGGGAGCTGTTTTTT. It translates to CASSLGAGGIGELFF.

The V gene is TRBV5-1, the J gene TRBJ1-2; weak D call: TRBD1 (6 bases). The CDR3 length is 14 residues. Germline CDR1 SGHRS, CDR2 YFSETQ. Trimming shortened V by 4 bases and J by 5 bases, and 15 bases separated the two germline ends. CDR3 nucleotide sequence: TGCGCCAGCAGCCTCAAGACAGGCGAATATGGCTACACCTTC. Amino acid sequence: CASSLKTGEYGYTF. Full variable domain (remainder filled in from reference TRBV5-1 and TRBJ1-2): KAGVTQTPRYLIKTRGQQVTLSCSPISGHRSVSWYQQTPGQGLQFLFEYFSETQRNKGNFPGRFSGRQFSNSRSEMNVSTLELGDSALYLCASSLKTGEYGYTFGSGTRLTVV.

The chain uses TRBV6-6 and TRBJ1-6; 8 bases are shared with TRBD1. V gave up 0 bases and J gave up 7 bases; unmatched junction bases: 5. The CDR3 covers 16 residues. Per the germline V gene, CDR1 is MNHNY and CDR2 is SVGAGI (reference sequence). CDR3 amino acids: CASSYSDRGENSPLHF. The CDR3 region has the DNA TGTGCCAGCAGTTACTCTGACAGGGGAGAGAATTCACCCCTCCACTTT.

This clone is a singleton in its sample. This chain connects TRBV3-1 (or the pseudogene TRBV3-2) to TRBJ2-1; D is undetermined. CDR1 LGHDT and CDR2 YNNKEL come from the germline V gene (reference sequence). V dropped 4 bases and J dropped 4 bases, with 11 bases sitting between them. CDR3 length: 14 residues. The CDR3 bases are TGTGCCAGCAGCCCTACGGCCACATACAATGAGCAGTTCTTC. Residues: CASSPTATYNEQFF.

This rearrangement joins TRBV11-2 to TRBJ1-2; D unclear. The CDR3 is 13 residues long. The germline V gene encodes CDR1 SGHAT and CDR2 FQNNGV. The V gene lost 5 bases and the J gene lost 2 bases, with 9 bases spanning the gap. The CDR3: CASSAVGNYGYTF. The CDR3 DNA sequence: TGTGCCAGCAGCGCCGTCGGAAACTATGGCTACACCTTC.

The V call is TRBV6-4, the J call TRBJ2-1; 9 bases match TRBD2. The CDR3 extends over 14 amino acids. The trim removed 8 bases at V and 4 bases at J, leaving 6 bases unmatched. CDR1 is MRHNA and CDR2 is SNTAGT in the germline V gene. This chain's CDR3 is CASRRTSEYNEQFF. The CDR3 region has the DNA TGTGCCAGCCGACGGACTAGCGAGTACAATGAGCAGTTCTTC.

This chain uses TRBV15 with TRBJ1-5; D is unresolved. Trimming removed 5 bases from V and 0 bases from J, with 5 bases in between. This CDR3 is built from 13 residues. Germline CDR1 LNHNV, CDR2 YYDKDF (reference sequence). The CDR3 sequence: CATSYDSNQPQHF. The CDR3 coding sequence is TGTGCCACCAGCTACGATAGCAATCAGCCCCAGCATTTT.

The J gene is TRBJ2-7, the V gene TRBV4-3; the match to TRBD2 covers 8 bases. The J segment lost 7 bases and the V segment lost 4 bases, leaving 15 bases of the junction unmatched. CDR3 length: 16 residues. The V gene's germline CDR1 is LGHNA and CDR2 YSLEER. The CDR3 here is CASSPRPSGREEEQYF. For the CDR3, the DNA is TGCGCCAGCAGCCCCCGACCTAGCGGGCGAGAGGAAGAGCAGTACTTC.

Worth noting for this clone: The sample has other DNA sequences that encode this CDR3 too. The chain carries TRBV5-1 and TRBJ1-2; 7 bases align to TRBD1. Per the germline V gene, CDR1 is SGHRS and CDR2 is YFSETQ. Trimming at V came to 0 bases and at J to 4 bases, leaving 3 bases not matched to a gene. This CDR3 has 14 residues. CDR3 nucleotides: TGCGCCAGCAGCTTGGGACAGGGTGGCTATGGCTACACCTTC. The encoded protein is CASSLGQGGYGYTF.

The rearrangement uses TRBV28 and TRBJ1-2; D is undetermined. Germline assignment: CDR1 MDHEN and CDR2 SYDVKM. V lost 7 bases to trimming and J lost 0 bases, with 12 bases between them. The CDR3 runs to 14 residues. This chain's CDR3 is CASTSGSSNYGYTF. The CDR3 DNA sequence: TGTGCCAGCACCTCAGGATCCTCTAACTATGGCTACACCTTC.

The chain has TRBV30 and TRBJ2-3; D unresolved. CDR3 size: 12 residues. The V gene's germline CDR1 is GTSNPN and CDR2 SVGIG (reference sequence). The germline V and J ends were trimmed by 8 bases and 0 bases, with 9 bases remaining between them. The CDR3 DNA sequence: TGTGCCGGCGGAAGGAGCACAGATACGCAGTATTTT. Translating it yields CAGGRSTDTQYF.

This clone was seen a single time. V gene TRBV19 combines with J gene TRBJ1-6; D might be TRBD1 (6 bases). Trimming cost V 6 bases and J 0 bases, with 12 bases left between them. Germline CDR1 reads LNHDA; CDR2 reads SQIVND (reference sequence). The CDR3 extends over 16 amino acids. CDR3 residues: CASSPKGVSYNSPLHF. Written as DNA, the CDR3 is TGTGCCAGTAGCCCAAAGGGGGTCTCCTATAATTCACCCCTCCACTTT.

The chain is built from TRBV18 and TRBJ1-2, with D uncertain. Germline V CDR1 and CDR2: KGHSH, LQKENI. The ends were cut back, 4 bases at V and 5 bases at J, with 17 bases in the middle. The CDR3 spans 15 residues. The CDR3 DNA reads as TGTGCCAGCTCACTGGACCGCCCGGATATGTATGGCTACACCTTC. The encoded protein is CASSLDRPDMYGYTF.

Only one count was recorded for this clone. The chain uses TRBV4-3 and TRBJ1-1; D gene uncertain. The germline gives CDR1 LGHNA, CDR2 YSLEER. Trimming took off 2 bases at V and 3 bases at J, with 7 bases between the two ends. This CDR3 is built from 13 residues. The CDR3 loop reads CASSQRVDTEAFF. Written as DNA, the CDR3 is TGCGCCAGCAGCCAAAGGGTGGACACTGAAGCTTTCTTT.